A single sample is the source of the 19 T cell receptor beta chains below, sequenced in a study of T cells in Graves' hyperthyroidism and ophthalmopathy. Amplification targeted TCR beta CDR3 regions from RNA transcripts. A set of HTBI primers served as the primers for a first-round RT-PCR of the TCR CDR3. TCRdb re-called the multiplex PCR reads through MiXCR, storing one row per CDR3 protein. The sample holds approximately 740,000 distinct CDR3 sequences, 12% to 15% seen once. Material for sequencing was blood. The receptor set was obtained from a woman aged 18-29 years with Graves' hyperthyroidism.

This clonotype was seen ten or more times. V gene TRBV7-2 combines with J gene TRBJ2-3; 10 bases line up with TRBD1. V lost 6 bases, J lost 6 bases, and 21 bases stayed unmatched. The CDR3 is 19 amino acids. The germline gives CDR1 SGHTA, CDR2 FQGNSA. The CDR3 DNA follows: TGTGCCAGCAGTTTTCTAGAACCGGGACAGGGGCCGCGACAGGATACGCAGTATTTT. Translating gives CASSFLEPGQGPRQDTQYF.

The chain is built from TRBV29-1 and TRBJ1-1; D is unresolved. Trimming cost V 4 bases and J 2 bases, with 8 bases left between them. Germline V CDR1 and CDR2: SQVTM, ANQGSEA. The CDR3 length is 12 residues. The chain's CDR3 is CSVVDGNTEAFF. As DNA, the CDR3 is TGCAGCGTTGTGGACGGTAACACTGAAGCTTTCTTT.

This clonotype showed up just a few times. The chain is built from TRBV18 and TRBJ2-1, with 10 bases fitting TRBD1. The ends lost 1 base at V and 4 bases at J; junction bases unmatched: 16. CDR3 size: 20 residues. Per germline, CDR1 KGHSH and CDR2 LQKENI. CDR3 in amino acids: CASSPLRQGAAGEAYNEQFF. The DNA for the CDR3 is TGTGCCAGCTCACCACTAAGACAGGGGGCCGCGGGAGAGGCTTACAATGAGCAGTTCTTC.

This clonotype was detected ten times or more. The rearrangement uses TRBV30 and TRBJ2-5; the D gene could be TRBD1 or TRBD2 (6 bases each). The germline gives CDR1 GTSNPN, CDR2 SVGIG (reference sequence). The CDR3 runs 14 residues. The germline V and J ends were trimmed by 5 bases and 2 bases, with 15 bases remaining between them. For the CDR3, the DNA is TGTGCCTGGTCCCCGGGGGCCGTACAAGAGACCCAGTACTTC. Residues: CAWSPGAVQETQYF.

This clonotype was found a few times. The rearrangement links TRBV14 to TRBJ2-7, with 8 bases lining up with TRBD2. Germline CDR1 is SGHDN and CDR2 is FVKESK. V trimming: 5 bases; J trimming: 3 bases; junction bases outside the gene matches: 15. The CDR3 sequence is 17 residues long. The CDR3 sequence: CASSKRSVQRENYEQYF. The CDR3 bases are TGTGCCAGCAGCAAACGTTCCGTACAGCGGGAGAACTACGAGCAGTACTTC.

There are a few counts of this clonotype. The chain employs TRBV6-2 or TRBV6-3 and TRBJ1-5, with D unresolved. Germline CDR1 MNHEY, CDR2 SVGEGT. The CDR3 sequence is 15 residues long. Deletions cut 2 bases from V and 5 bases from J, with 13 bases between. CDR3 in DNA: TGTGCCAGCAGTTACATTGTCGGGCTGGATCAGCCCCAGCATTTT. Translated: CASSYIVGLDQPQHF.

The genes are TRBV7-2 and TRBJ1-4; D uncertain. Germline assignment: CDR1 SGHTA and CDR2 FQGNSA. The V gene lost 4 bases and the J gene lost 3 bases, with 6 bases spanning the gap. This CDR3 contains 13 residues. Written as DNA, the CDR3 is TGTGCCAGCAGCTCCCTAGCTAATGAAAAACTGTTTTTT. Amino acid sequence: CASSSLANEKLFF.

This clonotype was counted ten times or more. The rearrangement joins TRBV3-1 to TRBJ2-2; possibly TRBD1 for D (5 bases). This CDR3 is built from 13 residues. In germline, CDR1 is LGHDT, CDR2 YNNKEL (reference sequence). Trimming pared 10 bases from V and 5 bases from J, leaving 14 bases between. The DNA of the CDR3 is TGTGCCACTTCAGGGTTTGGGACCGGGGAGCTGTTTTTT. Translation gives CATSGFGTGELFF.

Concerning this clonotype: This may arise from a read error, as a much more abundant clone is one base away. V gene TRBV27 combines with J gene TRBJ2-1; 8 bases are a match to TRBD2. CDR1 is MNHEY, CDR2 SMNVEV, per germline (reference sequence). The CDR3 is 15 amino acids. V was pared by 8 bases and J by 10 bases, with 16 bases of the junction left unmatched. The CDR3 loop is CASGSLGLVSDEQFF. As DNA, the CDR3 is TGTGCCAGCGGGTCCCTGGGACTAGTCAGTGACGAGCAGTTCTTC.

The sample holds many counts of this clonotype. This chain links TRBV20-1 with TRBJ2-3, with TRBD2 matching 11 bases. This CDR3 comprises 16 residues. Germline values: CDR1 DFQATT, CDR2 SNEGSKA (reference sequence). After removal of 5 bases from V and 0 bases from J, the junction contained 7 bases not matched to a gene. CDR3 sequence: CSAEETSGASTDTQYF. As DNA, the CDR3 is TGCAGTGCTGAGGAGACTAGCGGGGCTAGCACAGATACGCAGTATTTT.

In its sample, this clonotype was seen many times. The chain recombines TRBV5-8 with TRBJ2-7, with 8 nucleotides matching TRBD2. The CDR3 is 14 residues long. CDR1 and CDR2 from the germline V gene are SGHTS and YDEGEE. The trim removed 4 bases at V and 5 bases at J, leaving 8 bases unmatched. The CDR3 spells CASSRSGNGNEQYF. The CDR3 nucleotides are TGTGCCAGCAGCCGTAGCGGGAATGGCAACGAGCAGTACTTC. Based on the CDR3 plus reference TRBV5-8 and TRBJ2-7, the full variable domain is EAGVTQSPTHLIKTRGQQATLRCSPISGHTSVYWYQQALGLGLQFLLWYDEGEERNRGNFPPRFSGRQFPNYSSELNVNALELEDSALYLCASSRSGNGNEQYFGPGTRLTVT.

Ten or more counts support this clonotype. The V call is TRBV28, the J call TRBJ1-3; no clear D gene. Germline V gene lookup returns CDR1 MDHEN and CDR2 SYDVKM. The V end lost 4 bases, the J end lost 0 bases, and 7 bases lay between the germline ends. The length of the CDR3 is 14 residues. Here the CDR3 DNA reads TGTGCCAGCAGTTCTACAGCCTCTGGAAACACCATATATTTT. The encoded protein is CASSSTASGNTIYF.

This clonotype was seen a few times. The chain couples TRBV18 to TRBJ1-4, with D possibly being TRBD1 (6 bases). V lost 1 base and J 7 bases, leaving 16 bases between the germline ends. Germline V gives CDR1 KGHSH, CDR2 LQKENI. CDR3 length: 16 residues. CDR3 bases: TGTGCCAGCTCACCACAGTCCCCAGGGGATTCTGAAAAACTGTTTTTT. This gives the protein CASSPQSPGDSEKLFF.

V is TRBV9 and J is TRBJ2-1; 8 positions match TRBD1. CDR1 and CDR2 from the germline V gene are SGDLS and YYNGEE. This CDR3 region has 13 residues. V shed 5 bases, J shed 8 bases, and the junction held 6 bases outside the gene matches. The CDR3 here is CASRPGTGDEQFF. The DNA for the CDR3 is TGTGCCAGCAGACCGGGGACAGGCGATGAGCAGTTCTTC.

The CDR3 DNA is TGCGCCAGCAGCCAAGATTCGAAGGGATGGAACACAGATACGCAGTATTTT. It specifies CASSQDSKGWNTDTQYF. This chain connects TRBV4-3 to TRBJ2-3; D not resolved. Germline CDR1 LGHNA, CDR2 YSLEER. V was shortened by 0 bases and J by 2 bases, with 15 bases between the two germline ends. This CDR3 spans 17 amino acids.

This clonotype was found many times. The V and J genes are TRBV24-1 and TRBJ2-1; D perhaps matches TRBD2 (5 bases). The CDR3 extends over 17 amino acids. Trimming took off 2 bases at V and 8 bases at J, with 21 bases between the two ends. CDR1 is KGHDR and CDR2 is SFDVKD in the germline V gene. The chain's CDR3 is CATSDSRPEVQFHEQFF. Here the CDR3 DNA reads TGTGCCACCAGTGATTCCAGACCGGAGGTACAATTTCATGAGCAGTTCTTC.

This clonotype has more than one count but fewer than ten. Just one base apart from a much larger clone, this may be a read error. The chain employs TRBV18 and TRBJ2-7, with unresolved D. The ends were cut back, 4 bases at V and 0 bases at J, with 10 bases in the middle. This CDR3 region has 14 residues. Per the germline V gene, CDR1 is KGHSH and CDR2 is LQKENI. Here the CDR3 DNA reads TGTGCCAGCTCACTAACGGACGGCTCCTACGAGCAGTACTTC. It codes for CASSLTDGSYEQYF.

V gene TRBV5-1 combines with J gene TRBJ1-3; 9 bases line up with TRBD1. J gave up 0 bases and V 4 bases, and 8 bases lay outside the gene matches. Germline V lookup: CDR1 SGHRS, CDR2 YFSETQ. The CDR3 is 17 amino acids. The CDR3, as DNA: TGCGCCAGCAGCCCTGGGACAGGGAGCCTCTCTGGAAACACCATATATTTT. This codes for CASSPGTGSLSGNTIYF.

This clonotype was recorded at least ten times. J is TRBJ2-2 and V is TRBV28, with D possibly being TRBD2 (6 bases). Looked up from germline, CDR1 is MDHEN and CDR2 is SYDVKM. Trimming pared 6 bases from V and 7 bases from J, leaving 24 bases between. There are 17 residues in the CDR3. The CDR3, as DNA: TGTGCCAGCAGCTCCTCCCAAAGACACATCGGGAGCGGGGAGCTGTTTTTT. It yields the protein CASSSSQRHIGSGELFF.